The 29 T cell receptor beta chains presented below share a single source sample, sequenced in a study of control samples from healthy donors and cancer patients. Measured with immunoSEQ multiplex PCR; TCRdb has only the in-frame clones, and not every one. The profile shows around 180,000 clones, around 90% of them singletons. The material sequenced was blood. The receptors were gathered from a woman aged 25 to 45 in good health.

The chain combines TRBV3-1 (or the pseudogene TRBV3-2) with TRBJ1-2; D possibly corresponds to TRBD1 (5 bases). Trimming shortened V by 4 bases and J by 2 bases, and 11 bases separated the two germline ends. Germline V gene data show CDR1 as LGHDT and CDR2 as YNNKEL (reference sequence). The CDR3 length is 14 residues. CDR3 nucleotides: TGTGCCAGCAGCCGTAGGGGCGCGAACTATGGCTACACCTTC. Translation gives CASSRRGANYGYTF.

This clone showed up just a few times. This chain uses TRBV28 with TRBJ1-5, with D unresolved. The V gene lost 2 bases and the J gene lost 0 bases, with 5 bases spanning the gap. CDR3 size: 14 residues. The germline V gene has CDR1 MDHEN and CDR2 SYDVKM. The CDR3 sequence: CASSLKYSNQPQHF. The CDR3 bases are TGTGCCAGCAGTTTAAAATATAGCAATCAGCCCCAGCATTTT.

The chain carries TRBV10-3 and TRBJ2-2; a possible D gene is TRBD1 (6 bases). Trimming shortened V by 2 bases and J by 1 base, and 11 bases separated the two germline ends. The CDR3 totals 16 residues. From germline, CDR1 is ENHRY and CDR2 SYGVKD. This chain's CDR3 is CAISETPGQNTGELFF. As DNA, the CDR3 is TGTGCCATCAGTGAGACTCCGGGACAGAACACCGGGGAGCTGTTTTTT.

V usage is TRBV4-1 and J usage is TRBJ2-7; TRBD2 might be the D (6 bases). The CDR3 has 15 residues. Germline V gene lookup returns CDR1 MGHRA and CDR2 YSYEKL. Deletions cut 1 base from V and 0 bases from J, with 10 bases between. This chain's CDR3 is CASSQGWGDSYEQYV. The DNA for the CDR3 is TGCGCCAGCAGCCAAGGTTGGGGGGACTCCTACGAGCAGTACGTC.

This clone turned up a few times. This sequence joins TRBV9 and TRBJ2-2; 12 nucleotides match TRBD1. This CDR3 has 17 amino acids. After removal of 2 bases from V and 2 bases from J, the junction contained 4 bases not matched to a gene. Germline CDR1 and CDR2: SGDLS and YYNGEE. The CDR3 loop is CASSVPGQGANTGELFF. The CDR3 nucleotides are TGTGCCAGCAGCGTCCCGGGACAGGGGGCCAACACCGGGGAGCTGTTTTTT. The whole variable domain, remainder taken from reference TRBV9 and TRBJ2-2, is DSGVTQTPKHLITATGQRVTLRCSPRSGDLSVYWYQQSLDQGLQFLIQYYNGEERAKGNILERFSAQQFPDLHSELNLSSLELGDSALYFCASSVPGQGANTGELFFGEGSRLTVL.

The chain uses TRBV29-1 and TRBJ2-1; perhaps TRBD2 as D (6 bases). Germline V lookup: CDR1 SQVTM, CDR2 ANQGSEA. The length of the CDR3 is 15 residues. Trimming pared 7 bases from V and 6 bases from J, leaving 22 bases between. The CDR3 is CSAEGGESLANEQFF. In nucleotides, the CDR3 is TGCAGCGCCGAGGGCGGGGAGTCTTTAGCCAATGAGCAGTTCTTC.

The J gene is TRBJ1-2, the V gene TRBV7-2; D not resolved. Trimming removed 3 bases at V and 5 bases at J, with 4 bases between. Germline V gives CDR1 SGHTA, CDR2 FQGNSA. CDR3 length: 11 amino acids. The CDR3 nucleotides read TGTGCCAGCAGCTTGGATTATGGCTACACCTTC. Translation: CASSLDYGYTF.

V and J are TRBV27 and TRBJ2-7, with TRBD2 identical over 10 bases. V shed 5 bases and J 6 bases; nucleotides not matched to a gene: 10. Germline V gene lookup returns CDR1 MNHEY and CDR2 SMNVEV (reference sequence). The length of the CDR3 is 15 residues. The CDR3 loop is CASSINTAGGGEQYF. The CDR3, as DNA: TGTGCCAGCAGTATCAATACAGCGGGAGGGGGCGAGCAGTACTTC.

The V gene is TRBV27, the J gene TRBJ1-1; D is undetermined. The CDR3 runs 13 residues. V dropped 4 bases and J dropped 0 bases, with 6 bases sitting between them. Looked up from germline, CDR1 is MNHEY and CDR2 is SMNVEV (reference sequence). CDR3 DNA: TGTGCCAGCAGTTGGGCTATGAACACTGAAGCTTTCTTT. Residues: CASSWAMNTEAFF.

The chain uses TRBV2 and TRBJ2-2, with 12 bases aligning to TRBD1. The CDR3 spans 16 residues. The germline V gene has CDR1 SNHLY and CDR2 FYNNEI. With V trimmed by 7 bases and J by 4 bases, 7 bases remained unmatched. The CDR3 protein is CASNMGQGALTGELFF. In DNA form, the CDR3 reads TGTGCCAGCAATATGGGACAGGGGGCCCTCACCGGGGAGCTGTTTTTT.

The chain is built from TRBV29-1 and TRBJ2-7; 9 bases line up with TRBD2. With V trimmed by 1 base and J by 2 bases, 9 bases remained unmatched. The CDR3 totals 16 residues. Germline V gene data show CDR1 as SQVTM and CDR2 as ANQGSEA. CDR3 in amino acids: CSVEVAMASGTYEQYF. CDR3 nucleotides: TGCAGCGTTGAAGTGGCTATGGCTAGCGGGACCTACGAGCAGTACTTC.

This chain links TRBV7-9 with TRBJ2-3, with 7 positions matching TRBD2. The CDR3 consists of 15 residues. CDR1 and CDR2 from the germline V gene are SEHNR and FQNEAQ (reference sequence). V shed 4 bases and J 2 bases; nucleotides not matched to a gene: 6. CDR3: CASSSGGTYTDTQYF. For the CDR3, the DNA is TGTGCCAGCAGCTCCGGGGGGACTTACACAGATACGCAGTATTTT.

V gene TRBV28 combines with J gene TRBJ2-7; 10 nucleotides match TRBD1. The CDR3 runs 16 residues. The junction had 13 bases not matched to a gene; V was cut back by 4 bases and J by 7 bases. Germline values: CDR1 MDHEN, CDR2 SYDVKM. The CDR3 region has the DNA TGTGCCAGCAGTTCATCCGGGACAGGGGCCGCTACGGAGCAGTACTTC. It translates to CASSSSGTGAATEQYF.

The chain carries TRBV5-6 and TRBJ2-2; D call uncertain. The CDR3 has 13 amino acids. V was pared by 1 base and J by 6 bases, with 7 bases between. Germline CDR1 reads SGHDT; CDR2 reads YYEEEE. In DNA form, the CDR3 reads TGTGCCAGCAGCTTGTTTAGCCCCGGGGAGCTGTTTTTT. Translating it yields CASSLFSPGELFF.

On this clone: The same CDR3 also results from other DNA sequences found in this sample. The chain carries TRBV9 and TRBJ1-1; D possibly corresponds to TRBD1 (5 bases). Trimming left V 0 bases short and J 5 bases short, with 11 bases between. The CDR3 loop spans 14 amino acids. Germline values: CDR1 SGDLS, CDR2 YYNGEE. The CDR3 region has the DNA TGTGCCAGCAGCGTAGCCAGGGCGGATACTGAAGCTTTCTTT. Its protein product is CASSVARADTEAFF.

This chain uses TRBV30 with TRBJ1-6, with D perhaps TRBD1 (5 bases). The ends were cut back, 1 base at V and 9 bases at J, with 13 bases in the middle. The length of the CDR3 is 14 residues. Germline CDR1 and CDR2: GTSNPN and SVGIG (reference sequence). The CDR3 nucleotides are TGTGCCTGGAGTGATGGGGGAGTGACTTCACCCCTCCACTTT. Translating gives CAWSDGGVTSPLHF.

The gene calls are TRBV5-4 and TRBJ2-1; the match to TRBD2 covers 8 bases. The V gene's germline CDR1 is SGHNT and CDR2 YYREEE (reference sequence). There are 16 residues in the CDR3. V lost 4 bases, J lost 5 bases, and 11 bases stayed unmatched. The CDR3 loop reads CASSRGGQALDNEQFF. DNA of the CDR3: TGTGCCAGCAGCCGGGGGGGGCAGGCTCTAGACAATGAGCAGTTCTTC.

By share, this clone ranks as large (0.1 to 1%). V gene TRBV6-4 combines with J gene TRBJ2-2; D not certain. Trimming cost V 2 bases and J 0 bases, with 1 base left between them. Germline lookup yields CDR1 MRHNA and CDR2 SNTAGT. The length of the CDR3 is 13 residues. The CDR3 DNA reads TGTGCCAGCAGTGACACGAACACCGGGGAGCTGTTTTTT. Its protein product is CASSDTNTGELFF.

The V and J genes are TRBV11-3 and TRBJ2-1; 7 nucleotides agree with TRBD2. CDR1 is SGHNT, CDR2 YENEEA, per germline. The CDR3 spans 14 residues. The ends lost 5 bases at V and 5 bases at J; junction bases unmatched: 6. The CDR3 sequence is CASSRRETHNEQFF. CDR3 nucleotide sequence: TGTGCCAGCAGCCGGCGGGAGACCCACAATGAGCAGTTCTTC.

The chain combines TRBV6-6 with TRBJ1-4; D not resolved. The germline V and J ends were trimmed by 4 bases and 10 bases, with 19 bases remaining between them. This CDR3 has 15 amino acids. CDR1 MNHNY and CDR2 SVGAGI come from the germline V gene (reference sequence). DNA for the CDR3: TGTGCCAGCAGTTCCCTTGGTGAAGCTCTGGGAAAACTGTTTTTT. Translation gives CASSSLGEALGKLFF.

The chain joins TRBV5-4 to TRBJ1-1; D possibly corresponds to TRBD1 (6 bases). Germline V gene lookup returns CDR1 SGHNT and CDR2 YYREEE (reference sequence). V dropped 4 bases and J dropped 5 bases, with 18 bases sitting between them. This CDR3 comprises 15 residues. This CDR3 reads CASSRNLGGRTEAFF. The CDR3 coding sequence is TGTGCCAGCAGCCGCAACTTGGGGGGCAGGACTGAAGCTTTCTTT.

The rearrangement joins TRBV29-1 to TRBJ2-3, with TRBD1 identical over 10 bases. Germline lookup yields CDR1 SQVTM and CDR2 ANQGSEA. The trim removed 1 base at V and 0 bases at J, leaving 4 bases unmatched. The CDR3 is made up of 16 amino acids. CDR3 sequence: CSVEVVGQGSTDTQYF. CDR3 DNA sequence: TGCAGCGTTGAAGTGGTGGGACAGGGGAGCACAGATACGCAGTATTTT.

The chain is built from TRBV5-6 and TRBJ1-6; D is unclear. CDR1 is SGHDT, CDR2 YYEEEE, per germline. V dropped 4 bases and J dropped 8 bases, with 10 bases sitting between them. The CDR3 is 13 amino acids. The CDR3 spells CASSIGPDSPLHF. The CDR3 nucleotides are TGTGCCAGCAGCATTGGGCCGGATTCACCCCTCCACTTT. The whole variable domain, filled in from reference TRBV5-6 and TRBJ1-6, reads DAGVTQSPTHLIKTRGQQVTLRCSPKSGHDTVSWYQQALGQGPQFIFQYYEEEERQRGNFPDRFSGHQFPNYSSELNVNALLLGDSALYLCASSIGPDSPLHFGNGTRLTVT.

The chain joins TRBV4-1 to TRBJ2-2; TRBD1 matches at 7 bases. The CDR3 loop spans 16 amino acids. Looked up from germline, CDR1 is MGHRA and CDR2 is YSYEKL. The junction had 3 bases not matched to a gene; V was cut back by 1 base and J by 1 base. For the CDR3, the DNA is TGCGCCAGCAGCCAAGCCGGGACAGAGAACACCGGGGAGCTGTTTTTT. The encoded protein is CASSQAGTENTGELFF.

The chain couples TRBV20-1 to TRBJ1-2, with D maybe TRBD1 (5 bases). CDR3 length: 10 amino acids. CDR1 and CDR2 (germline): DFQATT, SNEGSKA (reference sequence). The ends were cut back, 5 bases at V and 5 bases at J, with 6 bases in the middle. CDR3 nucleotide sequence: TGCAGTGCTGAGGGGTATGGCTACACCTTC. Translated, it gives CSAEGYGYTF.

V and J are TRBV5-4 and TRBJ2-7; 7 positions match TRBD1. The CDR3 has 14 residues. Germline-derived CDR1 and CDR2 are SGHNT and YYREEE (reference sequence). Trimming removed 4 bases from V and 0 bases from J; junction bases left unmatched: 4. CDR3 in amino acids: CASSRRDSSYEQYF. The CDR3 DNA sequence: TGTGCCAGCAGCCGCCGGGACAGCTCCTACGAGCAGTACTTC.

This sequence joins TRBV6-5 and TRBJ1-1, with TRBD1 matching over 10 bases. The germline V gene encodes CDR1 MNHEY and CDR2 SVGAGI. CDR3 length equals 14 residues. J lost 6 bases, V lost 4 bases, and 5 bases had no gene match. CDR3 loop: CASSFRDRGAEAFF. The CDR3 nucleotides read TGTGCCAGCAGTTTCCGGGACAGGGGTGCTGAAGCTTTCTTT.

With respect to this clone: The junction and the germline gene differ at one end; a read error may be behind it. J is TRBJ1-4 and V is TRBV19, with D possibly TRBD1 on 5 matching bases. The CDR3 sequence is 13 residues long. The germline gives CDR1 LNHDA, CDR2 SQIVND (reference sequence). The CDR3 sequence: CATTPGTKEKLFF. In DNA form, the CDR3 reads TGTGCCACGACACCCGGGACTAAGGAAAAACTGTTTTTT.

V is TRBV10-3 and J is TRBJ1-5; TRBD1 aligns across 11 bases. The CDR3 extends over 13 amino acids. V shed 6 bases and J 6 bases; nucleotides not matched to a gene: 1. Germline CDR1 reads ENHRY; CDR2 reads SYGVKD. CDR3 amino acids: CAISGTGGQPQHF. The CDR3 coding sequence is TGTGCCATCAGCGGGACAGGGGGTCAGCCCCAGCATTTT.